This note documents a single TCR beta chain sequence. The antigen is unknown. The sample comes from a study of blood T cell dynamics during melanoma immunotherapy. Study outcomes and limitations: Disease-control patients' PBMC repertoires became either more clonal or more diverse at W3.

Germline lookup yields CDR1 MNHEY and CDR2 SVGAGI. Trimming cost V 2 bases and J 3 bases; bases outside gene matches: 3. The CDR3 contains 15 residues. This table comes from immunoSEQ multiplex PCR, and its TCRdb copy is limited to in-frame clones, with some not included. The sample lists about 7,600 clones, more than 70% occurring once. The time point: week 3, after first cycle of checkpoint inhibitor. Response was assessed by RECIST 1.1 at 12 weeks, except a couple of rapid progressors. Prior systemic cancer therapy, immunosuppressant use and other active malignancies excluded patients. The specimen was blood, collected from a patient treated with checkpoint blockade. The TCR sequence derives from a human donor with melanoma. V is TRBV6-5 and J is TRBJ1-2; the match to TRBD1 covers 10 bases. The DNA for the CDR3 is TGTGCCAGCAGTTACCATGGACAGGGGGACTATGGCTACACCTTC. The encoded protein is CASSYHGQGDYGYTF.